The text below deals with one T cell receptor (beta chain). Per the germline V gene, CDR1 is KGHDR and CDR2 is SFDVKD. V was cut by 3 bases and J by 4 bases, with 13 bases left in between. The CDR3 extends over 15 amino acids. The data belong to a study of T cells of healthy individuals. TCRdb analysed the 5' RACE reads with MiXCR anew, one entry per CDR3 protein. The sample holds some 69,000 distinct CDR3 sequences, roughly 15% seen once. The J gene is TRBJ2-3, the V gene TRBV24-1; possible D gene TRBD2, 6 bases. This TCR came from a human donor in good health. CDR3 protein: CATSDTRRAADTQYF. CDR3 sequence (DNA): TGTGCCACCAGTGATACCCGGAGGGCCGCAGATACGCAGTATTTT.